This T cell receptor (beta chain) was recorded in a study of cytomegalovirus exposure and HLA in healthy donors (dated by TCRdb to the late 2010s). With respect to the entire study: According to a later analysis, one platform produced both the 110 or so validation repertoires and the 670 or so repertoires of the first cohort. In addition to the first cohort of approximately 670 subjects, a separate validation cohort of 120 different subjects was used. To predict cytomegalovirus infection status, the study brought together high-throughput TCR immunosequencing, statistical association of individual TCRs with disease status, and machine learning. The study was designed to test whether signatures of past pathogen exposure could be identified by cataloging public T cell receptors.

With respect to this clone: The antigen it recognizes is unknown. No quality values exist for individual bases; no much larger clone is one base distant. This specimen includes other DNA sequences encoding the same CDR3.

The donors were included in the validation cohort of roughly 130 subjects, a group kept apart from the roughly 690-subject first cohort. Beyond this particular receptor, the publication reports: A total of 164 TCR beta chains were listed by the study as associated with cytomegalovirus. Across donors, most TCR sequences were observed very rarely, whereas some public TCRs were present in many individuals. In vitro tests confirmed that a few of the cytomegalovirus-associated TCR beta chains recognize cytomegalovirus antigens. The classifier was reported to diagnose cytomegalovirus status with high specificity and sensitivity in both the original and validation cohorts. It was suggested by the authors that the approach could potentially be generalized to other disease states and immunological phenotypes. A later analysis had no HLA typing for the validation cohort, so co-occurrence there was scored across all 130 or so repertoires. Of the cluster scores, roughly 95% were above 0 in a later analysis, which found that TCRs clustered in the first cohort also tended to co-occur in the 90 to 150 validation repertoires.

Libraries were constructed by the immunoSEQ multiplex PCR assay. Regarding the original processing steps: A statistical classification framework was built to diagnose cytomegalovirus status from the catalog of TCR beta chain sequences. What TCRdb holds here is the immuneACCESS table cut down to in-frame rearrangements. Part of the clones is not present; checked against another copy, under half of the missing clones reflect an unresolved V gene, and the others are unexplained. Clonal size and the V and J genes are those of that table, whereas D and trimming came from the DNA. Within this sample are a few hundred thousand clones, with just over 85% of them counted one time only. Around 0.8% of the sample is taken by the ten largest. The CDR3 spans 13 residues, from the cysteine through the phenylalanine. Only CDR3 DNA remains: 39 bases, in frame from the first base. The germline V and J ends show losses of 4 bases and 5 bases respectively, and no gene match explains 2 bases of the junction. The germline V gene supplies CDR1 MNHEY and CDR2 SVGAGI.

The V and J segments used are TRBV6-5 and TRBJ2-5, and 9 junction bases match TRBD1. The sequenced material came from PBMCs. The source of this sequence is a woman younger than 30 in good health and CMV-seronegative. The nucleotide sequence is TGTGCCAGCAGTTCGACAGGGGGGGAGACCCAGTACTTC. Its product reads: CASSSTGGETQYF.